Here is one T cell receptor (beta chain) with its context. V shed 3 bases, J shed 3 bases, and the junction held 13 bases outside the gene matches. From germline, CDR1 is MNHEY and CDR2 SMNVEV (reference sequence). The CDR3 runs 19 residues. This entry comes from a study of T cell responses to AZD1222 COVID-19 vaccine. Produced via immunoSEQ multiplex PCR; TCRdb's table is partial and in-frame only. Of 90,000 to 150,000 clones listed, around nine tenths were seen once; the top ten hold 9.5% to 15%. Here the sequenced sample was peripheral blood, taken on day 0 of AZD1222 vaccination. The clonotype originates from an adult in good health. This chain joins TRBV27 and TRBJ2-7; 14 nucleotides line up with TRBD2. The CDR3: CASSFSSAGTSGRSYEQYF. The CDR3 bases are TGTGCCAGCAGTTTTTCCTCGGCCGGGACTAGCGGGAGAAGCTACGAGCAGTACTTC.